Below, 26 T cell receptor beta chains from the same sample are listed, as sequenced in a study of T cell responses to AZD1222 COVID-19 vaccine. Generated by immunoSEQ multiplex PCR, the TCRdb table keeps only in-frame clones and is missing some. Counted here are under 150,000 clones, 90% occurring once; the ten biggest clones make up around 3.6%. Sequences were derived from peripheral blood, sampled on day 0 of AZD1222 vaccination. Every receptor here comes from an adult in good health.

J is TRBJ1-1 and V is TRBV10-3, with D perhaps TRBD1 (6 bases). This CDR3 contains 14 residues. The germline gives CDR1 ENHRY, CDR2 SYGVKD. Trimming removed 6 bases at V and 3 bases at J, with 14 bases between. The DNA for the CDR3 is TGTGCCATCAGCCTCAAGGGGGGGGACACTGAAGCTTTCTTT. Translating it yields CAISLKGGDTEAFF.

This sequence joins TRBV7-2 and TRBJ1-1; tentatively, D is TRBD1 (6 bases). The CDR3 runs to 16 residues. V was clipped by 5 bases and J by 1 base, with 17 bases between them. Germline values: CDR1 SGHTA, CDR2 FQGNSA. The CDR3, as DNA: TGTGCCAGCAGCCCTTCCACCGGGACAACGAACACTGAAGCTTTCTTT. Translated: CASSPSTGTTNTEAFF.

The rearrangement joins TRBV9 to TRBJ2-3; 7 bases map to TRBD2. V lost 2 bases and J lost 3; bases outside the gene matches: 6. The CDR3 runs 15 residues. Germline CDR1 reads SGDLS; CDR2 reads YYNGEE. CDR3: CASSVQAGITDTQYF. The CDR3 nucleotides are TGTGCCAGCAGCGTTCAAGCGGGGATTACAGATACGCAGTATTTT. Looking up the rest from reference TRBV9 and TRBJ2-3 gives the full variable domain: DSGVTQTPKHLITATGQRVTLRCSPRSGDLSVYWYQQSLDQGLQFLIQYYNGEERAKGNILERFSAQQFPDLHSELNLSSLELGDSALYFCASSVQAGITDTQYFGPGTRLTVL.

CDR3 amino acids: CASSLFGQGTGNTIYF. The CDR3 DNA reads TGTGCCAGCAGCTTATTTGGTCAGGGGACCGGAAACACCATATATTTT. The chain joins TRBV5-6 to TRBJ1-3, with D tentatively TRBD1 (6 bases). The germline CDR1 and CDR2 sequences are SGHDT and YYEEEE. Trimming cost V 2 bases and J 4 bases, with 16 bases left between them. CDR3 size: 16 residues.

A note on this clone: An end of the junction does not agree with germline; a read error may underlie this. The chain has TRBV9 and TRBJ2-1; 14 bases agree with TRBD2. The CDR3 is 13 amino acids. CDR1 and CDR2 (germline): SGDLS, YYNGEE. The CDR3 coding sequence is TGTGCCAGCAGCCCCGGGACTAGCGGGAGTGTCATCTTC. It is translated as CASSPGTSGSVIF.

This rearrangement joins TRBV18 to TRBJ2-6; D remains unclear. The germline V gene encodes CDR1 KGHSH and CDR2 LQKENI. CDR3 length: 15 residues. V lost 3 bases and J lost 2, with 8 bases in between. The CDR3 spells CASSPRQAGANVLTF. Written as DNA, the CDR3 is TGTGCCAGCTCACCCCGACAAGCTGGGGCCAACGTCCTGACTTTC.

The rearrangement uses TRBV12-3 or TRBV12-4 and TRBJ2-7; TRBD2 aligns across 13 bases. Trimming removed 8 bases from V and 9 bases from J; junction bases left unmatched: 4. CDR3 length: 12 residues. The CDR3 sequence: CASGLAGEVQYF. Here the CDR3 DNA reads TGTGCCAGCGGACTAGCGGGAGAGGTGCAGTACTTC.

The chain combines TRBV4-2 with TRBJ2-7; D is unresolved. This CDR3 is built from 18 residues. Trimming removed 0 bases from V and 5 bases from J, with 23 bases in between. Looked up from germline, CDR1 is LGHNA and CDR2 is YNFKEQ. The DNA of the CDR3 is TGTGCCAGCAGCCAAGAGTATCCCCAGACACTTCAAAACGACGAGCAGTACTTC. Amino acid sequence: CASSQEYPQTLQNDEQYF.

The rearrangement joins TRBV10-3 to TRBJ1-5, with 9 nucleotides matching TRBD1. CDR1 ENHRY and CDR2 SYGVKD come from the germline V gene. The V segment lost 3 bases and the J segment 6 bases; nucleotides outside the gene matches: 3. The CDR3 contains 14 residues. The CDR3 loop is CAISDGTGRQPQHF. CDR3 nucleotide sequence: TGTGCCATCAGTGATGGGACAGGGCGTCAGCCCCAGCATTTT.

This clone was seen once. This rearrangement joins TRBV6-1 to TRBJ1-6; D is undetermined. The CDR3 is made up of 17 amino acids. The V gene's germline CDR1 is MNHNS and CDR2 SASEGT. V was clipped by 4 bases and J by 9 bases, with 22 bases between them. The CDR3 DNA reads TGTGCCAGCAGTGCTCGGAGTCCCTCCGGTTCGGGTTCACCCCTCCACTTT. This codes for CASSARSPSGSGSPLHF.

The V and J genes are TRBV18 and TRBJ1-2; 8 positions match TRBD1. Germline assignment: CDR1 KGHSH and CDR2 LQKENI. The CDR3 is 15 amino acids. The junction had 9 bases not matched to a gene; V was cut back by 1 base and J by 8 bases. The CDR3 bases are TGTGCCAGCTCACCACGCGACCCCGACAGGGGAGGCTACACCTTC. The encoded protein is CASSPRDPDRGGYTF. Combining the CDR3 with reference TRBV18 and TRBJ1-2 gives the whole variable domain NAGVMQNPRHLVRRRGQEARLRCSPMKGHSHVYWYRQLPEEGLKFMVYLQKENIIDESGMPKERFSAEFPKEGPSILRIQQVVRGDSAAYFCASSPRDPDRGGYTFGSGTRLTVV.

The chain couples TRBV12-5 to TRBJ2-2; D is uncertain. Germline V gene sequence: CDR1 LGHNT, CDR2 FRNRAP. Trimming cost V 9 bases and J 5 bases, with 19 bases left between them. The CDR3 is made up of 15 amino acids. CDR3 sequence (DNA): TGTGCTAGCGTTCCCTTGCTGGGAAGAACCGGGGAGCTGTTTTTT. Translating it yields CASVPLLGRTGELFF.

J is TRBJ1-2 and V is TRBV19, with D maybe TRBD1 (6 bases). V gave up 0 bases and J gave up 7 bases, with 9 bases separating them. Germline CDR1 is LNHDA and CDR2 is SQIVND (reference sequence). The CDR3 is 13 amino acids. The CDR3 sequence: CASSIDSRGGYTF. The CDR3 DNA reads as TGTGCCAGTAGTATAGACTCCAGGGGTGGCTACACCTTC.

The chain has TRBV9 and TRBJ2-1; a weak D match, TRBD2 (7 bases). The CDR3 is 14 residues long. Trimming left V 0 bases short and J 4 bases short, with 8 bases between. In germline, CDR1 is SGDLS, CDR2 YYNGEE. The CDR3 nucleotides are TGTGCCAGCAGCGTAGAGGGGGGGTACAATGAGCAGTTCTTC. The encoded protein is CASSVEGGYNEQFF.

V gene TRBV30 combines with J gene TRBJ2-7; D ambiguous. Between the trimmed V and J ends, which lost 4 bases and 3 bases, there was a span of 16 bases. This CDR3 spans 14 amino acids. Germline loops: CDR1 GTSNPN, CDR2 SVGIG (reference sequence). CDR3 DNA sequence: TGTGCCTGGACCTGGTCGGTAGATAGCTACGAGCAGTACTTC. It specifies CAWTWSVDSYEQYF.

The chain combines TRBV24-1 with TRBJ1-1; 9 bases fit TRBD1. V gave up 4 bases and J gave up 1 base; unmatched junction bases: 9. The length of the CDR3 is 17 residues. Looked up from germline, CDR1 is KGHDR and CDR2 is SFDVKD. For the CDR3, the DNA is TGTGCCACCAGTGACGTCCCGGGACAGGGATCGAACACTGAAGCTTTCTTT. Translated: CATSDVPGQGSNTEAFF.

The J gene is TRBJ1-1, the V gene TRBV25-1; D is possibly TRBD1 (5 bases). Germline V gene data show CDR1 as MGHDK and CDR2 as SYGVNS. Trimming removed 6 bases from V and 3 bases from J, with 8 bases in between. The CDR3 spans 12 residues. The CDR3 bases are TGTGCCAGCAGGGGGGGAGACACTGAAGCTTTCTTT. Amino acids: CASRGGDTEAFF.

The rearrangement links TRBV3-1 (or the pseudogene TRBV3-2) to TRBJ2-1; 7 nucleotides match TRBD2. With V trimmed by 4 bases and J by 0 bases, 9 bases remained unmatched. Looked up from germline, CDR1 is LGHDT and CDR2 is YNNKEL (reference sequence). The CDR3 extends over 17 amino acids. CDR3 sequence: CASSRELAPDSYNEQFF. CDR3 nucleotides: TGTGCCAGCAGCCGCGAACTAGCGCCTGACTCCTACAATGAGCAGTTCTTC.

This clone has more than one count but fewer than ten. The chain couples TRBV5-1 to TRBJ2-5; 8 bases line up with TRBD2. The V gene's germline CDR1 is SGHRS and CDR2 YFSETQ. Trimming removed 6 bases from V and 5 bases from J; junction bases left unmatched: 9. This CDR3 is built from 14 residues. The CDR3 reads CASTPGGGEETQYF. The CDR3 region has the DNA TGCGCCAGCACCCCGGGAGGGGGTGAGGAGACCCAGTACTTC.

V and J are TRBV24-1 and TRBJ1-5; 8 nucleotides match TRBD1. This CDR3 has 14 amino acids. Trimming at V came to 12 bases and at J to 4 bases, leaving 10 bases not matched to a gene. CDR1 KGHDR and CDR2 SFDVKD come from the germline V gene. DNA for the CDR3: TGTGCCCCCTCAAACAGGGGGACGAATCAGCCCCAGCATTTT. Encoded protein: CAPSNRGTNQPQHF.

The chain employs TRBV4-1 and TRBJ2-5; 9 nucleotides line up with TRBD1. This CDR3 region has 15 residues. V lost 2 bases and J lost 6; bases outside the gene matches: 7. CDR1 and CDR2 (germline): MGHRA, YSYEKL. In DNA, the CDR3 is TGCGCCAGCAGCCAACCGGGACAGGGTATGAAGACCCAGTACTTC. Its protein product is CASSQPGQGMKTQYF.

The chain has TRBV9 and TRBJ2-5; TRBD2 matches 10 bases. This CDR3 comprises 16 residues. Germline V gene lookup returns CDR1 SGDLS and CDR2 YYNGEE. Germline trimming cut 5 bases from V and 0 bases from J; bases unmatched to any gene: 7. The CDR3 sequence is CASSATSGDYQETQYF. CDR3 sequence (DNA): TGTGCCAGCAGTGCCACTAGCGGGGACTACCAAGAGACCCAGTACTTC.

This clone was found a few times. V is TRBV6-5 and J is TRBJ2-7, with 8 bases aligning to TRBD1. Trimming at V came to 7 bases and at J to 5 bases, leaving 7 bases not matched to a gene. Per germline, CDR1 MNHEY and CDR2 SVGAGI. The CDR3 is 13 amino acids. The CDR3 DNA reads TGTGCCAGCATCGGACAGGGTCCCGACGAGCAGTACTTC. It yields the protein CASIGQGPDEQYF.

The V and J genes are TRBV30 and TRBJ1-2; D unclear. V dropped 0 bases and J dropped 3 bases, with 5 bases sitting between them. This CDR3 comprises 12 residues. CDR1 and CDR2 from the germline V gene are GTSNPN and SVGIG (reference sequence). This CDR3 reads CAWSVLDYGYTF. The CDR3 DNA sequence: TGTGCCTGGAGTGTACTTGACTATGGCTACACCTTC.

Concerning this clone itself: This same CDR3 is encoded by further DNA sequences in the sample. The V gene is TRBV3-1 (or the pseudogene TRBV3-2), the J gene TRBJ2-1; D uncertain. The CDR3 length is 12 residues. Germline CDR1 LGHDT, CDR2 YNNKEL (reference sequence). Deletions cut 0 bases from V and 8 bases from J, with 5 bases between. DNA for the CDR3: TGTGCCAGCAGCCAAGAGTCCGATGAGCAGTTCTTC. Protein product: CASSQESDEQFF.

J is TRBJ2-6 and V is TRBV27; the match to TRBD1 covers 7 bases. Germline V gene lookup returns CDR1 MNHEY and CDR2 SMNVEV (reference sequence). The CDR3 is 19 amino acids. V dropped 5 bases and J dropped 2; count of bases not matched to a gene: 15. CDR3 residues: CASSPPPTGLGTGANVLTF. Written as DNA, the CDR3 is TGTGCCAGCAGTCCGCCCCCGACAGGGTTGGGGACTGGGGCCAACGTCCTGACTTTC.